These T cell receptor beta chains were read from a single sample in a study of Graves' ophthalmopathy and Graves' hyperthyroidism. From the multiplex PCR reads, TCRdb called clonotypes with MiXCR, one entry per CDR3 protein. The sample holds approximately 700,000 distinct CDR3 sequences, over 40% seen once. Material for sequencing was peripheral blood. The source of these receptors is an adult man with Graves' ophthalmopathy. The CDR3 runs from the conserved cysteine through the conserved F or W. The D gene is left open where the match is weak. The size field is filled for only some rows; it gives once, few, many or a size class.

d_call	j_call	clone_size	v_call	cdr3_nt	cdr3_aa
TRBD2	TRBJ2-7	NA	TRBV19	TGTGCCAGTAGTAATCTTATAGCGGGACACTACGAGCAGTACTTC	CASSNLIAGHYEQYF
NA	TRBJ1-5	NA	TRBV2	TGTGCCAGCAGTTTAGGAAGAGGGGTAGCCCGCAATCAGCCCCAGCATTTT	CASSLGRGVARNQPQHF
NA	TRBJ2-7	NA	TRBV29-1	TGCAGCGGGATGGGCAGGGAGTACGAGCAGTACTTC	CSGMGREYEQYF
NA	TRBJ2-5	NA	TRBV4-2	TGTGCCAGCAGCCAAAGAGATGACTCCGCGGGACAGACCCAGTACTTC	CASSQRDDSAGQTQYF
NA	TRBJ2-5	many	TRBV5-4	TGTGCCAGCAGCCCATGGACAGATCAAGAGACCCAGTACTTC	CASSPWTDQETQYF
NA	TRBJ1-1	few	TRBV5-1	TGCGCCAGCAGCTTTCGAGAGGCAGGAGTGAACACTGAAGCTTTCTTT	CASSFREAGVNTEAFF
NA	TRBJ2-7	NA	TRBV2	TGTGCCAGCAGTGAACAGGTTTCCTACGAGCAGTACTTC	CASSEQVSYEQYF
TRBD1	TRBJ2-7	many	TRBV2	TGTGCCAGCACCCAGGGACAGGGCTCCTACGAGCAGTACTTC	CASTQGQGSYEQYF
NA	TRBJ1-5	many	TRBV12-3/TRBV12-4	TGTGCCAGCAGTACAGACAGACTCGGCAATCAGCCCCAGCATTTT	CASSTDRLGNQPQHF
NA	TRBJ2-5	NA	TRBV29-1	TGTGCCTGGAGTGTGAGACACCAAGAGACCCAGTACTTC	CAWSVRHQETQYF
TRBD2	TRBJ2-7	few	TRBV5-1	TGCGCCAGCAGGGCTACCACACTAGCGGGAGTTACCCACGAGCAGTACTTC	CASRATTLAGVTHEQYF
TRBD1	TRBJ1-1	many	TRBV5-1	TGCGCCAGCAGCCTCCGGGACAGGGGACGAGCTTTCTTT	CASSLRDRGRAFF
NA	TRBJ1-2	NA	TRBV29-1	TGCAGCCTAACATCCAACTATGGCTACACCTTC	CSLTSNYGYTF
NA	TRBJ1-5	few	TRBV5-8	TGTGCCAGCAGCAGGGGACGGACATTCAATCAGCCCCAGCATTTT	CASSRGRTFNQPQHF
NA	TRBJ1-1	NA	TRBV11-2	TGTGCCAGCAGCTCACCTTGGCAGTTGAACACTGAAGCTTTCTTT	CASSSPWQLNTEAFF
NA	TRBJ1-1	NA	TRBV7-2	TGTGCCAGCAGCCACCTACCCCCAAGCCCCGGGGAGGCTTTCTTT	CASSHLPPSPGEAFF